The sequence of this T cell receptor beta chain was determined in a study of CD8 T cells in ankylosing spondylitis. Study-wide points: Disease-linked clones displayed a CD8+ phenotype and appeared relatively rarely in peripheral blood. Seemingly characteristic of ankylosing spondylitis blood was a TCR beta motif consisting of roughly 8 highly homologous variants. Reports say disease-linked clones showed up significantly more in matched ankylosing spondylitis synovial fluid.

V was shortened by 3 bases and J by 6 bases, with 20 bases between the two germline ends. The germline V gene has CDR1 DFQATT and CDR2 SNEGSKA (reference sequence). The CDR3 has 15 amino acids. About this clonotype: What it recognizes is unknown.

TCR beta libraries were made by quantitative 5'-RACE with molecular barcodes. Each CDR3 protein gets one entry after TCRdb re-called the 5' RACE reads with MiXCR. The sample contains roughly 180,000 distinct CDR3 sequences, roughly 13% of which appear only once. The genes are TRBV20-1 and TRBJ1-2; D might be TRBD1 (6 bases). The TCR originated in a male donor with ankylosing spondylitis or in good health (not recorded which). Sequenced input: blood, either unsorted or a sorted T cell fraction (not recorded which). The CDR3 DNA reads TGCAGTGCTAGGGCTCAAACAGGGATAAGGAATGGCTACACCTTC. Amino acid sequence: CSARAQTGIRNGYTF.